Listed below are T cell receptor beta chains from one sample, sequenced in a study of cytomegalovirus exposure and HLA in healthy donors. Repertoires were generated with immunoSEQ multiplex PCR, while TCRdb's copy carries only in-frame clones and drops some. The table has a few hundred thousand clones, roughly 88% seen once. Sequencing was carried out using PBMCs. The receptors shown here come from a woman in her twenties or thirties in good health and CMV-seropositive. Each CDR3 is given with its conserved first and last residue. Each record gives: clone size, D gene, J gene, CDR3 length, V gene, CDR3 DNA, CDR3 protein. A D gene is named only where the DNA matches it firmly. Expanded clones are given a class, and other clones once, few, many or no size at all.

>NA|NA|TRBJ2-1|15|TRBV9
TGTGCCAGCAGCCCCCTGCCGAGCTCCTACAATGAGCAGTTCTTC
CASSPLPSSYNEQFF
>few|NA|TRBJ2-7|13|TRBV6-5
TGTGCCAGCAGCGACCGGCATCCCTACGAGCAGTACTTC
CASSDRHPYEQYF
>NA|TRBD2|TRBJ2-2|15|TRBV27
TGTGCCAGCAGTACGCTAGCGGGAGACACCGGGGAGCTGTTTTTT
CASSTLAGDTGELFF
>NA|NA|TRBJ2-7|14|TRBV5-6
TGTGCCAGCCAGGGGCAGGGGTATGGGTACGAGCAGTACTTC
CASQGQGYGYEQYF
>NA|NA|TRBJ1-3|17|TRBV14
TGTGCCAGCAGCCGCCTCCCCATTCAGCTCTCTGGAAACACCATATATTTT
CASSRLPIQLSGNTIYF
>NA|TRBD1|TRBJ1-3|16|TRBV9
TGTGCCAGCAGCGCCTCAGGGGGCTTTAGTGGAAACACCATATATTTT
CASSASGGFSGNTIYF
>once|NA|TRBJ2-2|14|TRBV7-9
TGTGCCATCCTCGAGCGGGCGGAGGTCGGGGAGCTGTTTTTT
CAILERAEVGELFF
>NA|NA|TRBJ1-1|14|TRBV30
TGTGCCTGGAACGGGGGGGCAGTTAACACTGAAGCTTTCTTT
CAWNGGAVNTEAFF
>once|TRBD2|TRBJ2-3|16|TRBV4-2
TGTGCCAGCAGCCCGACACTAGCGGGAGGATTTGATACGCAGTATTTT
CASSPTLAGGFDTQYF
>NA|NA|TRBJ2-1|13|TRBV11-3
TGTGCCAGCAGCCTCGGTCACTACAATGAGCAGTTCTTC
CASSLGHYNEQFF
>NA|NA|TRBJ2-1|13|TRBV11-3
TGTGCCAGCAGCTTATCGGGATACAATGAGCAGTTCTTC
CASSLSGYNEQFF
>NA|NA|TRBJ2-6|15|TRBV19
TGTGCCAGTAGTTTACAGGGCTCTGGGGCCAACGTCCTGACTTTC
CASSLQGSGANVLTF
>once|TRBD1|TRBJ1-1|15|TRBV7-9
TGTGCCAGCAGCTCCCGGGACAGCTTTAACACTGAAGCTTTCTTT
CASSSRDSFNTEAFF
>NA|NA|TRBJ1-1|15|TRBV28
TGTGCCAGCAGTTTTCTAGTAGGTGGGGGGACTGAAGCTTTCTTT
CASSFLVGGGTEAFF
>NA|NA|TRBJ1-2|14|TRBV19
TGTGCCAGTAGTGCGCGACTGATGAGTTATGGCTACACCTTC
CASSARLMSYGYTF
>NA|TRBD1|TRBJ1-2|15|TRBV27
TGTGCCAGCAGTTTCTCCGAGACAGGGGTTAGGGGCTACACCTTC
CASSFSETGVRGYTF
>NA|NA|TRBJ2-2|16|TRBV9
TGTGCCAGCAGCGTAGCCAGCGGAGCCGTGTCCGGGGAGCTGTTTTTT
CASSVASGAVSGELFF
>NA|NA|TRBJ2-1|13|TRBV29-1
TGCAGCGTTCCCAGCGGCTCCTACAATGAGCAGTTCTTC
CSVPSGSYNEQFF
>few|NA|TRBJ1-2|12|TRBV6-5
TGTGCCAGCAGTCCCGGGACGGCCGGCTACACCTTC
CASSPGTAGYTF
>NA|NA|TRBJ2-7|14|TRBV28
TGTGCCAGCAGTTCGCCCGGGACGGTCTACGAGCAGTACTTC
CASSSPGTVYEQYF
>NA|NA|TRBJ2-1|11|TRBV28
TGTGCCAGCAGTTATAAGAATGAGCAGTTCTTC
CASSYKNEQFF
>NA|TRBD1|TRBJ2-5|15|TRBV12-5
TGTGCTAGTGGTATTCGACAGGGTCGTTCAGAGACCCAGTACTTC
CASGIRQGRSETQYF
>once|NA|TRBJ1-5|14|TRBV4-1
TGCGCCAGCAGCCAGGGGCCGCTCAATCAGCCCCAGCATTTT
CASSQGPLNQPQHF
>NA|NA|TRBJ2-1|15|TRBV6-5
TGTGCCAGCAGTCGCCGTAGCGGAACCTACAATGAGCAGTTCTTC
CASSRRSGTYNEQFF
>NA|NA|TRBJ2-7|12|TRBV29-1
TGCAGCGCCGCGGGAAGTTTTTACGAGCAGTACTTC
CSAAGSFYEQYF
>NA|NA|TRBJ2-5|16|TRBV27
TGTGCCAGCAGTACAACGGCCCATCGGGGGCAAGAGACCCAGTACTTC
CASSTTAHRGQETQYF
>NA|NA|TRBJ2-1|13|TRBV7-8
TGTGCCAGCAGCTTAGGCTCCTACAATGAGCAGTTCTTC
CASSLGSYNEQFF
>few|NA|TRBJ1-5|13|TRBV19
TGTGCCAGTAACCGGGACAGCAATCAGCCCCAGCATTTT
CASNRDSNQPQHF
>NA|NA|TRBJ2-5|16|TRBV11-3
TGTGCCAGCAGCTTTTCCGGGAACTCACCGGGTGAGACCCAGTACTTC
CASSFSGNSPGETQYF
>NA|NA|TRBJ2-3|11|TRBV20-1
TGCAGTGCTGGAAGACAGAATACGCAGTATTTT
CSAGRQNTQYF
>NA|TRBD1|TRBJ1-1|15|TRBV5-1
TGCGCCAGCAGCTTGGGACAGGGGTGGAACACTGAAGCTTTCTTT
CASSLGQGWNTEAFF
>NA|NA|TRBJ1-2|16|TRBV7-6
TGTGCCAGCAGCTTAACGGTGGGTTTCGGGAGAACTGGCTACACCTTC
CASSLTVGFGRTGYTF
>NA|NA|TRBJ1-4|13|TRBV2
TGTGCAGGAGCCGGGACCGAGAATGAAAAACTGTTTTTT
CAGAGTENEKLFF
>NA|NA|TRBJ1-2|13|TRBV7-2
TGTGCCAGCAGCTCTACCGTCGACTATGGCTACACCTTC
CASSSTVDYGYTF